Below, one TCR beta chain is given with its context. Its antigen is not identified. The CDR3 length is 14 residues. Germline V gene lookup returns CDR1 DFQATT and CDR2 SNEGSKA (reference sequence). The V gene end was trimmed by 6 bases and the J gene end by 11 bases; junction bases not matched to a gene: 8. This sample is drawn from a study of T cells after yellow fever vaccination. Study-wide context: In the case of low-cell-number fractions, SMART-Seq v4 Ultra Low Input was used for preparation.

Whole-study results and caveats: The secondary T-cell response peaked on day 5, not day 15, but was weaker. Any FACS-sorted repertoire could hold abundant clonotypes that contaminate it from the bulk population. Most primary-vaccination clones reappeared after the booster (about 97% CD4, about 88% CD8).

TCRdb re-analysed the 5' RACE reads in MiXCR, keeping a single row per CDR3 protein. The profile shows 250,000 to 300,000 distinct CDR3 sequences, 7.5% to 9.5% of them singletons. The chain has TRBV20-1 and TRBJ2-3; TRBD2 aligns across 16 bases. This receptor was obtained from a man in his late teens or twenties who received the YFV17D yellow fever vaccine. The input for sequencing was CD4+ T cells sorted from PBMCs, taken 5 days after the yellow fever booster vaccination. Here the CDR3 reads CSAGLGLAGGKQYF. The CDR3, as DNA: TGCAGTGCGGGACTGGGACTAGCGGGGGGGAAGCAGTATTTT.